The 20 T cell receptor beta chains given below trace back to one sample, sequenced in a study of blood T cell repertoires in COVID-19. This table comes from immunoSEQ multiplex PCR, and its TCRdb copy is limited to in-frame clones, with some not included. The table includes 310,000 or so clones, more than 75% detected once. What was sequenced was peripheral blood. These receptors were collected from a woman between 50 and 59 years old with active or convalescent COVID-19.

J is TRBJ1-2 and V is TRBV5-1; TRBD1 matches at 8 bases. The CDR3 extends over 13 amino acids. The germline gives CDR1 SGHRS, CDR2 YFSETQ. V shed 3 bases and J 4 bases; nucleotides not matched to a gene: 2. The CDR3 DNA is TGCGCCAGCAGCTCAGGGGGCGTCTATGGCTACACCTTC. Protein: CASSSGGVYGYTF.

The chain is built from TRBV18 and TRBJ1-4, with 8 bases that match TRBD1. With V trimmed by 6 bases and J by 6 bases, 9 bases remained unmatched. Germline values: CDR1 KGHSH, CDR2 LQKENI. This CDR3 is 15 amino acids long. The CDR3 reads CASSHDRGIDEKLFF. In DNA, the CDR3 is TGTGCCAGCTCTCATGACAGGGGTATTGATGAAAAACTGTTTTTT.

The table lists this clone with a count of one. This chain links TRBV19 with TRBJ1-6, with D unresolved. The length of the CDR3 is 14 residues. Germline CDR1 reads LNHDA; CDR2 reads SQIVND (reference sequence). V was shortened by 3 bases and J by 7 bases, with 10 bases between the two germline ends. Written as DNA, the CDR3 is TGTGCCAGTAGTATCGTTCAGACAAATTCACCCCTCCACTTT. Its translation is CASSIVQTNSPLHF.

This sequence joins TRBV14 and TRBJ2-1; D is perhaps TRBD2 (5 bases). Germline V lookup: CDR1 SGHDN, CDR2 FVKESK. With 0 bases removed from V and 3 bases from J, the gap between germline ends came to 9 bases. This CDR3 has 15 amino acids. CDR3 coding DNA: TGTGCCAGCAGCCAAGATCTGGGGAGCTACAATGAGCAGTTCTTC. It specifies CASSQDLGSYNEQFF.

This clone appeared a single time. CDR3: CASRLGSGRQGEKLFF. Here the CDR3 DNA reads TGCGCCAGCAGACTTGGCAGCGGCAGACAGGGAGAAAAACTGTTTTTT. J is TRBJ1-4 and V is TRBV5-1; 7 positions agree with TRBD1. This CDR3 is 16 amino acids long. CDR1 SGHRS and CDR2 YFSETQ come from the germline V gene. Germline trimming cut 5 bases from V and 8 bases from J; bases unmatched to any gene: 15.

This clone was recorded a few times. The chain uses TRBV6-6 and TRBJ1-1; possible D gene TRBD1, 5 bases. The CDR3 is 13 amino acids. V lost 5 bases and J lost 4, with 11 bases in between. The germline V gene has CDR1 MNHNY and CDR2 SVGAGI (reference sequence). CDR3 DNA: TGTGCCAGCAGTCTCAGGGAAAGCACTGAAGCTTTCTTT. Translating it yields CASSLRESTEAFF.

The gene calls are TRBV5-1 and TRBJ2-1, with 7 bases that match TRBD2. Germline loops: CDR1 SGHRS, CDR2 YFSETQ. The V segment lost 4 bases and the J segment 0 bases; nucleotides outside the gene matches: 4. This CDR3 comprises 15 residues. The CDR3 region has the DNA TGCGCCAGCAGCGAAAGGGAGGGCTCCTACAATGAGCAGTTCTTC. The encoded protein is CASSEREGSYNEQFF.

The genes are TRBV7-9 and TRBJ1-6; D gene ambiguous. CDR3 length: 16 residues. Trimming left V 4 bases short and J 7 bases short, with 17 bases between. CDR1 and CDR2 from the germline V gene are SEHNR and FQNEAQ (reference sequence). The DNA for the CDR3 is TGTGCCAGCAGCTGGAGCGCGGGCCCTGAGAATTCACCCCTCCACTTT. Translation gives CASSWSAGPENSPLHF. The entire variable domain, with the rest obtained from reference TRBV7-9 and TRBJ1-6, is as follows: DTGVSQNPRHKITKRGQNVTFRCDPISEHNRLYWYRQTLGQGPEFLTYFQNEAQLEKSRLLSDRFSAERPKGSFSTLEIQRTEQGDSAMYLCASSWSAGPENSPLHFGNGTRLTVT.

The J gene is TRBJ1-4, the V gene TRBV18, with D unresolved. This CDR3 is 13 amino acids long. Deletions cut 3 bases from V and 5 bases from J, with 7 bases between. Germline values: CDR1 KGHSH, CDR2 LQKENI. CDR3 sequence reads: CASSPRVNEKLFF. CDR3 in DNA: TGTGCCAGCTCACCCCGGGTGAATGAAAAACTGTTTTTT.

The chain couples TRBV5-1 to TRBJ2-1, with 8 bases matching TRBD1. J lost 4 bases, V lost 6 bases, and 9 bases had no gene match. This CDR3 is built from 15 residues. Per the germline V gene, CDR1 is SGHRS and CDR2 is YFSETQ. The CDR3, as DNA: TGCGCCAGCACCTTCGGGGACAGGACTTACAATGAGCAGTTCTTC. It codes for CASTFGDRTYNEQFF.

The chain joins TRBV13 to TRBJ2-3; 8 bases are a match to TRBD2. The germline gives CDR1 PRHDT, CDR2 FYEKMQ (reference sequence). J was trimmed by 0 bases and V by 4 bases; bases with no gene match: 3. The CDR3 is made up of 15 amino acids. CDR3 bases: TGTGCCAGCAGCTCACTAGCGGTTAGCACAGATACGCAGTATTTT. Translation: CASSSLAVSTDTQYF.

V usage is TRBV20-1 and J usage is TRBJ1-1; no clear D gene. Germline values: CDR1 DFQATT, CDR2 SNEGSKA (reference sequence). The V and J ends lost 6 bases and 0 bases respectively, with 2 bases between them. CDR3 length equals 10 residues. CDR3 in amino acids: CSALNTEAFF. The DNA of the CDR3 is TGCAGTGCCTTGAACACTGAAGCTTTCTTT.

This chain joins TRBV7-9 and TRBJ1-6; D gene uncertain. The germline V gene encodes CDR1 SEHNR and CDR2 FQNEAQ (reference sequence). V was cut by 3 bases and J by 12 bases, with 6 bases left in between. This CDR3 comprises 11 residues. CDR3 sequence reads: CASSFSGPLHF. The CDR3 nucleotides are TGTGCCAGCAGCTTTTCGGGACCCCTCCACTTT. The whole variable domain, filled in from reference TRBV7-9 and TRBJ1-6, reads DTGVSQNPRHKITKRGQNVTFRCDPISEHNRLYWYRQTLGQGPEFLTYFQNEAQLEKSRLLSDRFSAERPKGSFSTLEIQRTEQGDSAMYLCASSFSGPLHFGNGTRLTVT.

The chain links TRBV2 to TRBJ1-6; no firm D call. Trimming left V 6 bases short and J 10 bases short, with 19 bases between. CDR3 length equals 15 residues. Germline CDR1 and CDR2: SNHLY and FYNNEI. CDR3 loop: CASRVPWQTGSPLHF. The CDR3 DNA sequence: TGTGCCAGCAGGGTCCCTTGGCAGACGGGGTCACCCCTCCACTTT.

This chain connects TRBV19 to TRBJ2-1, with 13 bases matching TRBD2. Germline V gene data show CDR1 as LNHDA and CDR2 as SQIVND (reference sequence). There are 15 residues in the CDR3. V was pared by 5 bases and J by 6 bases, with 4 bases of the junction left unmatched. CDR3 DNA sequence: TGTGCCAGTAGTTTTCGACTAGCGGGGGGCAATGAGCAGTTCTTC. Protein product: CASSFRLAGGNEQFF.

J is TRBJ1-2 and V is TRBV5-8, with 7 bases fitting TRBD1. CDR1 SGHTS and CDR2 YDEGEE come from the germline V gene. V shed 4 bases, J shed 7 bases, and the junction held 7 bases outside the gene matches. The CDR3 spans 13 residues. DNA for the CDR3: TGTGCCAGCAGCATGGGACAGCAATTTGGCTACACCTTC. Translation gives CASSMGQQFGYTF. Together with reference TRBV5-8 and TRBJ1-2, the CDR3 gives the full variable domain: EAGVTQSPTHLIKTRGQQATLRCSPISGHTSVYWYQQALGLGLQFLLWYDEGEERNRGNFPPRFSGRQFPNYSSELNVNALELEDSALYLCASSMGQQFGYTFGSGTRLTVV.

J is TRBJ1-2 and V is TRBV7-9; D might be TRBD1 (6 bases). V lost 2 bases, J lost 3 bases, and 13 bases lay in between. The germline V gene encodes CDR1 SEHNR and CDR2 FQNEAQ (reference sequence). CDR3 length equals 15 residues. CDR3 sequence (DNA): TGTGCCAGCAGCTTACTCCCAGGGGCCGACTATGGCTACACCTTC. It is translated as CASSLLPGADYGYTF.

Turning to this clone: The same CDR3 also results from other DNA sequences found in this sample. The CDR3 spells CATSRDRGSNQPQHF. The CDR3 coding sequence is TGTGCCACCAGCAGAGATCGAGGCAGTAATCAGCCCCAGCATTTT. The chain couples TRBV15 to TRBJ1-5; D is uncertain. Trimming pared 0 bases from V and 4 bases from J, leaving 10 bases between. The germline gives CDR1 LNHNV, CDR2 YYDKDF (reference sequence). There are 15 residues in the CDR3.

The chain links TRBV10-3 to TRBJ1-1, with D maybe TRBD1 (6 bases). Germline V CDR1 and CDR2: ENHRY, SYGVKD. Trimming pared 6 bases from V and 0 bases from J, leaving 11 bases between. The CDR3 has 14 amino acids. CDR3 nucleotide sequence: TGTGCCATCAGGCAGACAGGAGTGAACACTGAAGCTTTCTTT. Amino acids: CAIRQTGVNTEAFF.

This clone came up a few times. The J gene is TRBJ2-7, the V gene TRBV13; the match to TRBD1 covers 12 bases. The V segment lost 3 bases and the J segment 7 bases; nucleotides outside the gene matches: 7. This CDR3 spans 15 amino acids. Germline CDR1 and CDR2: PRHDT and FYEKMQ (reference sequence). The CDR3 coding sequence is TGTGCCAGCAGCTTGGGGACAGGGGGCTTGTGGGAGCAGTACTTC. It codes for CASSLGTGGLWEQYF.